This TCR beta chain appears in the sequencing data of a study of cytomegalovirus exposure and HLA in healthy donors. On the study more broadly: Caucasian-associated ancestry cluster membership applied to approximately 80% of some 400 genotyped donors.

Healthy bone marrow donors made up the donors. In nominal health when sampled, donors likely had unrecorded immune exposures nonetheless. PCR employed 60 Vbeta and 13 Jbeta primers. Method: immunoSEQ multiplex PCR; TCRdb's copy keeps in-frame clones and lacks some. Counted here are approximately 210,000 clones, roughly four fifths occurring once; the ten biggest clones make up about 9.4%. Findings and limits, study-wide: Previous analysis showed most TCR beta V segments were productive about 90% or about 30% of the time.

The CDR3 spans 15 residues. Germline CDR1 is ENHRY and CDR2 is SYGVKD. The V gene end was trimmed by 4 bases and the J gene end by 7 bases; junction bases not matched to a gene: 12. A remark on this clone: Its cognate antigen is unknown.

The receptor was isolated from a woman between 45 and 65 years old in good health and CMV-seropositive. J is TRBJ1-1 and V is TRBV10-3; 7 nucleotides align to TRBD1. The sample comprised PBMCs. The CDR3 coding sequence is TGTGCCATCAGTGGTTCCCGGGACAGAACCTTTGAAGCTTTCTTT. Translated, it gives CAISGSRDRTFEAFF.